This record concerns one T cell receptor beta chain sequence. Its antigen is unknown. The record originates from a study of T cell responses to AZD1222 COVID-19 vaccine. Germline V gene data show CDR1 as SGHTS and CDR2 as YDEGEE. This CDR3 has 16 residues. V was trimmed by 2 bases and J by 2 bases, leaving 16 bases between them. Profiling relied on immunoSEQ multiplex PCR, and the TCRdb table lists in-frame clones only, not all of them. Of some 42,000 clones in the sample, approximately 80% were seen once. Study-level points and caveats: Reports indicate that nearly half of spike-specific TCRs are directed at unmutated variant regions.

The sequence came from an adult who received the AZD1222 COVID-19 vaccine. The gene calls are TRBV5-8 and TRBJ1-2; perhaps TRBD1 as D (6 bases). Here the sequenced sample was peripheral blood, taken 28 days after the second AZD1222 dose. CDR3 DNA: TGTGCCAGCAGCTTATTATCGGGGGGCGGAAACTATGGCTACACCTTC. Translating gives CASSLLSGGGNYGYTF. The entire variable domain, with the rest obtained from reference TRBV5-8 and TRBJ1-2, is as follows: EAGVTQSPTHLIKTRGQQATLRCSPISGHTSVYWYQQALGLGLQFLLWYDEGEERNRGNFPPRFSGRQFPNYSSELNVNALELEDSALYLCASSLLSGGGNYGYTFGSGTRLTVV.